The clone carrying this TCR beta chain was seen a handful of times. The sample originates from a study of beta chain features in type 1 diabetes. All sorted populations exceeded 95% purity. Trimming cost V 6 bases and J 4 bases, with 14 bases left between them. The CDR3 is made up of 14 amino acids. Germline V CDR1 and CDR2: SEHNR, FQNEAQ (reference sequence). Investigators reverse transcribed all isolated RNA, so they sequenced expressed TCRB transcripts. Clones were sequenced by immunoSEQ multiplex PCR, and TCRdb holds only the in-frame ones, with some missing. The sample has 250,000 to 300,000 clones; 7% to 9% are singletons.

This chain links TRBV7-9 with TRBJ2-3; the D gene is possibly TRBD2 (5 bases). The sequencing sample was made of central memory CD4+ T cells from blood. The TCR originated in a woman younger than 35 in good health. This chain's CDR3 is CASSIRGPPDTQYF. CDR3 nucleotides: TGTGCCAGCAGTATTAGAGGGCCTCCAGATACGCAGTATTTT.